This T cell receptor beta chain was identified during a study of Ad26.COV2.S vaccination and SARS-CoV-2 variants. Study-level background: Into the muscle, Ad26.COV2.S was dosed once or twice, 56 days apart. General study points: Vaccinated individuals (as opposed to placebo recipients) had higher spike-specific TCR breadth. After vaccination, substantial breadth of spike-specific CD8+ and CD4+ responses was reported. Breadth of non-spike TCRs did not differ between vaccinees and placebo recipients.

Between the trimmed V and J ends, which lost 0 bases and 15 bases, there was a span of 15 bases. Per the germline V gene, CDR1 is LGHNA and CDR2 is YSLEER. The CDR3 is 13 amino acids. On this clone: Its specificity is not known.

Clones were read by immunoSEQ multiplex PCR, and TCRdb kept only the in-frame ones, dropping some. This sample has about 680,000 clones, with around 92% found just once. Sample treatment: some 19 received Ad26.COV2.S at low or high dose, single or two shots; roughly five received placebo; per-sample allocation not given. It was on day 63 after the first vaccine or placebo injection that samples were taken. Sequencing used peripheral blood, obtained in a trial of Ad26.COV2.S vaccine versus placebo. V gene TRBV4-3 combines with J gene TRBJ2-1; the D call may be TRBD1 or TRBD2 (6 bases each). The sequence came from a person aged 18-60 years who received the Ad26.COV2.S COVID-19 vaccine or a placebo. The CDR3 loop is CASSQDGGLKRFF. The CDR3, as DNA: TGCGCCAGCAGCCAAGATGGGGGGCTGAAAAGGTTCTTC.